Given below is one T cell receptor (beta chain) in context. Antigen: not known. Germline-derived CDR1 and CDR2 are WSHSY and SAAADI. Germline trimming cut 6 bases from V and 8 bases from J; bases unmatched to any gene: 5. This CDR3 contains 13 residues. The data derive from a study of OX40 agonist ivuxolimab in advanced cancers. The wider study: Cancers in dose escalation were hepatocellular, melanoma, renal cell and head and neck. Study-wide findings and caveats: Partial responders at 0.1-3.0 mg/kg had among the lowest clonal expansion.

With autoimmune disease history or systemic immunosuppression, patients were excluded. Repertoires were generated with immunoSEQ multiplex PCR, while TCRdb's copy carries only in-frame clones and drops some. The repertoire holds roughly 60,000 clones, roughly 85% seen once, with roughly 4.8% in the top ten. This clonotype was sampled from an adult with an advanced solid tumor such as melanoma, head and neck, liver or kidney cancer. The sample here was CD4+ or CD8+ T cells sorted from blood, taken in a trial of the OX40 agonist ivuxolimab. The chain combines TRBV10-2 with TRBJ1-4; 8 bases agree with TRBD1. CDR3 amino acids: CASRQGGEEKLFF. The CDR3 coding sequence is TGCGCCAGCAGACAGGGGGGGGAAGAAAAACTGTTTTTT.